This T cell receptor beta chain is from a study of human T cells and chemical hapten exposure. Study at large: Each week of the roughly 24-week study, patients had diphenylcyclopropenone applied to the scalp. The study, taken as a whole, reports: No change in TCRs above 1 in 1000 frequency was produced by DPC sensitization.

Time point reported: patch test 1, 2 weeks after DPC sensitization. The treatment: therapeutic diphenylcyclopropenone sensitization with weekly scalp DPC. This clonotype was counted between two and nine times. What it binds is unknown. One entry per CDR3 protein results from TCRdb running MiXCR on the RACE reads. The repertoire holds around 120,000 distinct CDR3 sequences, with about an eighth as singletons. Trimming cost V 8 bases and J 0 bases, with 22 bases left between them. The CDR3 covers 17 residues. Germline loops: CDR1 MNHEY, CDR2 SVGAGI. V gene TRBV6-5 combines with J gene TRBJ1-2, with a tentative D call TRBD1 (6 bases). The specimen comprised whole blood, sampled in connection with sensitization to the hapten diphenylcyclopropenone (DPC). The clonotype originates from a woman in her forties or fifties with alopecia areata. Some clones in this sample may be carry-over from other donors' samples. The CDR3 nucleotides are TGTGCCAGCCGGGGTCTGGACAGCCTGGGGTCTAACTATGGCTACACCTTC. This encodes CASRGLDSLGSNYGYTF.